Below are 11 T cell receptor beta chains sequenced from a single sample in a study of T cells after yellow fever vaccination. Using its own MiXCR run on the 5' RACE reads, TCRdb lists one record per CDR3 protein. The sample yields 200,000 to 300,000 distinct CDR3 sequences, approximately 13% seen once. Specimen: CD4+ T cells sorted from PBMCs, collected 45 days after the yellow fever booster vaccination. These receptors originate from a man in his thirties or forties who received the YFV17D yellow fever vaccine.

The V gene is TRBV6-1, the J gene TRBJ2-4, with TRBD1 as a possible D gene (6 bases). This CDR3 has 13 amino acids. The germline V gene encodes CDR1 MNHNS and CDR2 SASEGT. The V and J ends lost 7 bases and 10 bases respectively, with 17 bases between them. CDR3: CASTVPGAGIQYF. The CDR3 nucleotides are TGTGCCAGCACCGTTCCAGGGGCCGGGATTCAGTACTTC.

The chain joins TRBV19 to TRBJ2-5; a possible D gene is TRBD1 (7 bases). V was cut by 4 bases and J by 7 bases, with 22 bases left in between. CDR3 length: 16 residues. In germline, CDR1 is LNHDA, CDR2 SQIVND (reference sequence). CDR3 amino acids: CASSTRDGTEGGTQYF. CDR3 nucleotide sequence: TGTGCCAGTAGTACCCGCGACGGGACAGAGGGGGGGACCCAGTACTTC.

The CDR3 DNA is TGCAGTGCCACAGTTTCTGGAAACACCATATATTTT. Amino acids: CSATVSGNTIYF. This rearrangement joins TRBV20-1 to TRBJ1-3; D not resolved. The CDR3 spans 12 residues. Trimming removed 6 bases at V and 1 base at J, with 7 bases between. Germline lookup yields CDR1 DFQATT and CDR2 SNEGSKA (reference sequence).

The chain employs TRBV5-6 and TRBJ2-2; no firm D call. CDR1 SGHDT and CDR2 YYEEEE come from the germline V gene. This CDR3 comprises 11 residues. V lost 6 bases to trimming and J lost 4 bases, with 4 bases between them. Written as DNA, the CDR3 is TGTGCCAGCACCGTCACCGGGGAGCTGTTTTTT. As protein: CASTVTGELFF. Filled out from reference TRBV5-6 and TRBJ2-2, the complete variable domain reads DAGVTQSPTHLIKTRGQQVTLRCSPKSGHDTVSWYQQALGQGPQFIFQYYEEEERQRGNFPDRFSGHQFPNYSSELNVNALLLGDSALYLCASTVTGELFFGEGSRLTVL.

This clonotype appeared a few times. The rearrangement links TRBV14 to TRBJ2-3; TRBD1 might be the D (5 bases). This CDR3 is built from 15 residues. Trimming cost V 0 bases and J 5 bases, with 12 bases left between them. In germline, CDR1 is SGHDN, CDR2 FVKESK. The CDR3 loop is CASSQERGIIDTQYF. CDR3 DNA sequence: TGTGCCAGCAGCCAAGAAAGGGGAATTATAGATACGCAGTATTTT.

This clonotype was seen only a few times. This chain links TRBV12-3 or TRBV12-4 with TRBJ2-6; D uncertain. The CDR3 is 17 residues long. V was shortened by 7 bases and J by 1 base, with 17 bases between the two germline ends. The chain's CDR3 is CASTPLPVGSGANVLTF. In DNA form, the CDR3 reads TGTGCCAGCACTCCCCTCCCCGTTGGGTCTGGGGCCAACGTCCTGACTTTC.

The chain recombines TRBV20-1 with TRBJ2-7; D is perhaps TRBD2 (5 bases). Between the trimmed V and J ends, which lost 5 bases and 6 bases, there was a span of 11 bases. The CDR3 is made up of 11 amino acids. CDR1 is DFQATT and CDR2 is SNEGSKA in the germline V gene (reference sequence). The CDR3 DNA sequence: TGCAGTGCTCGCCGGGGATCCGAGCAGTACTTC. This gives the protein CSARRGSEQYF.

The chain couples TRBV7-9 to TRBJ2-3, with D perhaps TRBD2 (6 bases). The CDR3 runs to 15 residues. Germline CDR1 SEHNR, CDR2 FQNEAQ (reference sequence). Trimming left V 1 base short and J 0 bases short, with 8 bases between. CDR3 region: CASSLVGLSTDTQYF. CDR3 DNA: TGTGCCAGCAGCTTAGTGGGACTCAGCACAGATACGCAGTATTTT.

This clonotype was counted a few times. The V and J genes are TRBV29-1 and TRBJ2-4; 10 bases agree with TRBD1. V lost 7 bases, J lost 8 bases, and 17 bases stayed unmatched. The V gene's germline CDR1 is SQVTM and CDR2 ANQGSEA. This CDR3 has 16 residues. The CDR3 reads CSGSHNPGTGVHIQYF. The CDR3 nucleotides read TGCAGCGGAAGCCACAATCCCGGGACAGGGGTGCACATTCAGTACTTC.

In this sample, this clonotype turned up a few times. CDR3 in amino acids: CASSLPSGSGTGELFF. CDR3 bases: TGCGCCAGCAGCTTGCCTAGCGGGAGTGGCACCGGGGAGCTGTTTTTT. V gene TRBV5-1 combines with J gene TRBJ2-2; 10 bases fit TRBD2. The CDR3 extends over 16 amino acids. V was clipped by 1 base and J by 4 bases; unmatched bases: 4. Germline values: CDR1 SGHRS, CDR2 YFSETQ. The full variable domain, rest sourced from reference TRBV5-1 and TRBJ2-2, is KAGVTQTPRYLIKTRGQQVTLSCSPISGHRSVSWYQQTPGQGLQFLFEYFSETQRNKGNFPGRFSGRQFSNSRSEMNVSTLELGDSALYLCASSLPSGSGTGELFFGEGSRLTVL.

CDR3 loop: CASSQAVRGRENEQFF. For the CDR3, the DNA is TGCGCCAGCAGCCAAGCGGTGAGAGGCCGGGAGAATGAGCAGTTCTTC. This rearrangement joins TRBV4-3 to TRBJ2-1; a possible D gene is TRBD2 (6 bases). The ends were cut back, 1 base at V and 7 bases at J, with 17 bases in the middle. Looked up from germline, CDR1 is LGHNA and CDR2 is YSLEER. CDR3 length: 16 residues.